The rows below give T cell receptor beta chains drawn from one sample of a study of T cell repertoires in aging, cancer and after chemotherapy. MiXCR was run by TCRdb on the multiplex PCR reads, yielding one entry per CDR3 protein. The sample consists of nearly 11,000 distinct CDR3 sequences, around 42% of them appearing once. Sequencing was done on a sample of blood. The receptors were gathered from a human donor in good health. CDR3s include the opening cysteine and the closing phenylalanine or tryptophan. The order of the fields is D gene, clone size, V gene, J gene, CDR3 protein, CDR3 DNA. A D gene is named only where the DNA matches it firmly. Clone sizes are given selectively: once, few, many, or a class where the clone is expanded.

-	few	TRBV28	TRBJ2-2	CASSIMSANTGELFF	TGTGCCAGCAGCATAATGTCAGCGAACACCGGGGAGCTGTTTTTT
-	-	TRBV27	TRBJ1-4	CASSLGLLRGEKLFF	TGTGCCAGCAGTTTAGGTCTCCTTCGCGGTGAAAAACTGTTTTTT
-	-	TRBV6-1	TRBJ2-3	CASSENPIVWGRGADTQYF	TGTGCCAGCAGTGAAAATCCAATCGTTTGGGGGCGAGGAGCAGATACGCAGTATTTT
-	few	TRBV30	TRBJ1-5	CAWSGGPYQPQHF	TGTGCCTGGAGTGGAGGGCCATATCAGCCCCAGCATTTT
-	few	TRBV5-1	TRBJ1-2	CASSLTAQANYGYTF	TGCGCCAGCAGCTTGACAGCGCAAGCTAACTATGGCTACACCTTC
-	medium-sized	TRBV12-3/TRBV12-4	TRBJ1-2	CASSLGASGNYGYTF	TGTGCCAGCAGTCTCGGGGCGTCTGGTAACTATGGCTACACCTTC
-	-	TRBV7-2	TRBJ1-2	CASSQDRKPYGYTF	TGTGCCAGCAGCCAAGATCGAAAACCATATGGCTACACCTTC
-	few	TRBV29-1	TRBJ2-3	CSVEGGGQGTDTQYF	TGCAGCGTTGAAGGGGGGGGACAGGGCACAGATACGCAGTATTTT
-	few	TRBV7-6	TRBJ1-5	CASSLDGRGNQPQHF	TGTGCCAGCAGCTTAGATGGGAGGGGCAATCAGCCCCAGCATTTT
TRBD1	-	TRBV19	TRBJ1-1	CASSMFGQGTEAFF	TGTGCCAGTAGTATGTTTGGACAGGGCACTGAAGCTTTCTTT
-	-	TRBV28	TRBJ1-1	CASAPGLITEAFF	TGTGCCAGTGCCCCGGGACTCATAACTGAAGCTTTCTTT
TRBD2	-	TRBV7-2	TRBJ2-1	CASSQDRVTSGGADEQFF	TGTGCCAGCAGCCAGGACAGGGTAACTAGCGGGGGGGCCGATGAGCAGTTCTTC
-	-	TRBV7-2	TRBJ2-5	CASSFMETQYF	TGTGCCAGCAGCTTCATGGAGACCCAGTACTTC
-	-	TRBV30	TRBJ1-1	CAWSVTTGNTEAFF	TGTGCCTGGAGTGTAACGACGGGGAACACTGAAGCTTTCTTT
TRBD2	-	TRBV20-1	TRBJ2-6	CSARDQRRGIRAGANVLTF	TGCAGTGCTAGAGATCAAAGGCGGGGGATTAGGGCTGGGGCCAACGTCCTGACTTTC
-	few	TRBV29-1	TRBJ1-1	CSVRYLEAFF	TGCAGCGTTCGATATCTCGAAGCTTTCTTT
-	few	TRBV7-2	TRBJ2-3	CASSFRADTQYF	TGTGCCAGCAGCTTCAGAGCAGATACGCAGTATTTT
TRBD1	few	TRBV4-2	TRBJ1-6	CASSVGGTGKSPLHF	TGTGCCAGCAGCGTAGGCGGGACAGGAAAATCACCCCTCCACTTT
TRBD2	-	TRBV20-1	TRBJ2-2	CSARVWEGEGTGELFF	TGCAGTGCTAGAGTATGGGAGGGAGAGGGCACCGGGGAGCTGTTTTTT
TRBD2	-	TRBV11-3	TRBJ2-5	CASSLGRAGGHETQYF	TGTGCCAGCAGCTTAGGACGAGCGGGAGGGCATGAGACCCAGTACTTC
-	few	TRBV5-1	TRBJ1-2	CASSPMGTASYYGYTF	TGCGCCAGCAGCCCAATGGGAACAGCCAGTTACTATGGCTACACCTTC
-	-	TRBV10-3	TRBJ2-5	CAISETGVETQYF	TGTGCCATCAGTGAAACGGGGGTAGAGACCCAGTACTTC
-	few	TRBV29-1	TRBJ1-1	CSVEFRRDTEAFF	TGCAGCGTTGAGTTCAGAAGGGACACTGAAGCTTTCTTT
-	-	TRBV5-4	TRBJ2-7	CARLYEQYF	TGTGCCAGGCTCTACGAGCAGTACTTC
-	-	TRBV30	TRBJ1-1	CAWRGRVRGGVNTEAFF	TGTGCCTGGAGAGGACGTGTCAGGGGAGGGGTGAACACTGAAGCTTTCTTT
-	-	TRBV20-1	TRBJ1-1	CSAVQGSVANTEAFF	TGCAGTGCCGTTCAGGGCTCCGTTGCGAACACTGAAGCTTTCTTT
TRBD1	-	TRBV7-3	TRBJ2-3	CASSWTATGDTQYF	TGTGCCAGCAGCTGGACCGCGACAGGGGATACGCAGTATTTT
-	-	TRBV7-3	TRBJ1-2	CASSLGRGGLNGYTF	TGTGCCAGCAGCTTAGGGAGGGGCGGTTTGAATGGCTACACCTTC
-	-	TRBV9	TRBJ2-7	CAGSREVNDGQYF	TGTGCCGGCTCGCGAGAGGTCAATGACGGTCAGTACTTC
-	few	TRBV20-1	TRBJ1-1	CTTSLYTEAFF	TGCACAACCTCCTTGTACACTGAAGCTTTCTTT
-	few	TRBV4-1	TRBJ1-6	CASMRGSNSPLHF	TGCGCCAGCATGAGGGGCAGTAATTCACCCCTCCACTTT
-	few	TRBV6-5	TRBJ2-5	CASSYSSYASLDF	TGTGCCAGCAGTTACTCGTCTTACGCTTCCCTGGACTTC
TRBD1	-	TRBV7-2	TRBJ2-1	CANTGQGPNEQFF	TGTGCCAACACCGGACAGGGCCCCAATGAGCAGTTCTTC
-	-	TRBV7-2	TRBJ1-5	CASSRPRGPQHF	TGTGCCAGCAGTCGTCCTCGGGGGCCCCAGCATTTT
TRBD1	few	TRBV7-6	TRBJ2-7	CASSLTGGESYEQYF	TGTGCCAGCAGCTTGACAGGGGGCGAGTCCTACGAGCAGTACTTC
-	-	TRBV6-1	TRBJ1-4	CASSGRGADEKLFF	TGTGCCAGCAGTGGCCGGGGGGCAGATGAAAAACTGTTTTTT
TRBD1	few	TRBV6-5	TRBJ2-7	CASSEWTGDAYEQYF	TGTGCCAGCAGTGAATGGACAGGGGACGCCTACGAGCAGTACTTC
-	few	TRBV30	TRBJ2-7	CAWSPDFPGEQYF	TGTGCCTGGAGTCCGGACTTCCCGGGCGAGCAGTACTTC
TRBD1	few	TRBV6-1	TRBJ1-2	CASSEQGARGYTF	TGTGCCAGCAGTGAGCAGGGGGCTCGTGGCTACACCTTC
TRBD1	-	TRBV11-2	TRBJ1-2	CASSWTGGGGYTF	TGTGCCAGCAGCTGGACAGGGGGCGGAGGCTACACCTTC